These 12 T cell receptor beta chains share one sample of origin, sequenced in a study of T cell clonotyping in hematopoietic cell transplantation (dated by TCRdb to about 2021). According to the study, the label for this sample's time point signals: recipient sample about 28 days before transplant, after cytoreduction. Preparation of the library involved the immunoSEQ multiplex PCR assay. TCRdb retrieved this table from immuneACCESS and kept in-frame rearrangements only. Not all clones are present; in checked studies, unresolved V genes account for under half, and no reason is known for the remainder. For this sample the table gives some 49,000 clones, of which 85% to 90% were detected only once. The top ten hold 4.5% to 6.5% of the sample. Sequences were derived from peripheral blood mononuclear cells, sampled before stem cell transplant. Receptors originate from a man aged 55 to 70 with biphenotypic leukemia. Some clones in this sample may be carry-over from other donors' samples.

The chain combines TRBV19 with TRBJ1-2; 8 nucleotides match TRBD1. The CDR3 is 15 amino acids. Unmatched junction bases numbered 8, after V lost 4 bases and J lost 4 bases. From germline, CDR1 is LNHDA and CDR2 SQIVND (reference sequence). The DNA of the CDR3 is TGTGCCAGTAGTAAGTTCGGACAGGGATCCTATGGCTACACCTTC. As protein: CASSKFGQGSYGYTF. The whole variable domain, filled in from reference TRBV19 and TRBJ1-2, reads DGGITQSPKYLFRKEGQNVTLSCEQNLNHDAMYWYRQDPGQGLRLIYYSQIVNDFQKGDIAEGYSVSREKKESFPLTVTSAQKNPTAFYLCASSKFGQGSYGYTFGSGTRLTVV.

This chain joins TRBV11-2 and TRBJ2-3; 9 bases line up with TRBD1. Trimming cost V 6 bases and J 4 bases; bases outside gene matches: 14. The CDR3 covers 17 residues. The germline gives CDR1 SGHAT, CDR2 FQNNGV. The CDR3 DNA reads TGTGCCAGCAGGGATTCAACAGGGGGCTTACTTGCAGATACGCAGTATTTT. This translates into CASRDSTGGLLADTQYF.

The chain is built from TRBV5-1 and TRBJ2-7, with D hard to call. CDR1 is SGHRS, CDR2 YFSETQ, per germline. Trimming shortened V by 0 bases and J by 5 bases, and 12 bases separated the two germline ends. The CDR3 totals 14 residues. CDR3 protein: CASSLETVDDEQYF. The CDR3 DNA reads as TGCGCCAGCAGCTTGGAGACGGTTGACGACGAGCAGTACTTC.

The V and J genes are TRBV6-1 and TRBJ2-7, with D tentatively TRBD1 (6 bases). Germline loops: CDR1 MNHNS, CDR2 SASEGT. Trimming removed 4 bases from V and 1 base from J, with 11 bases in between. This CDR3 region has 14 residues. CDR3 region: CASSGTGQSYEQYF. In DNA form, the CDR3 reads TGTGCCAGCAGTGGAACAGGGCAGTCCTACGAGCAGTACTTC.

The count of this clone is one. CDR3 protein: CASSTGRGAYGYTF. The CDR3 bases are TGTGCCAGCAGTACCGGACGAGGGGCATATGGCTACACCTTC. V usage is TRBV11-2 and J usage is TRBJ1-2; D perhaps matches TRBD1 (5 bases). This CDR3 comprises 14 residues. The germline V and J ends were trimmed by 6 bases and 5 bases, with 16 bases remaining between them. Germline V gene lookup returns CDR1 SGHAT and CDR2 FQNNGV.

This chain connects TRBV11-2 to TRBJ1-1; D unresolved. V lost 4 bases and J lost 1, with 13 bases in between. Germline CDR1 is SGHAT and CDR2 is FQNNGV. The CDR3 is 15 residues long. The CDR3 DNA follows: TGTGCCAGCAGCTACCTGCCGGTACCGAACACTGAAGCTTTCTTT. Residues: CASSYLPVPNTEAFF.

The chain is built from TRBV5-8 and TRBJ2-2; 7 bases agree with TRBD1. Germline-derived CDR1 and CDR2 are SGHTS and YDEGEE. V trimming: 4 bases; J trimming: 1 base; junction bases outside the gene matches: 4. The CDR3 loop spans 15 amino acids. The CDR3 nucleotides read TGTGCCAGCAGCCACCGGACAGGGAACACCGGGGAGCTGTTTTTT. Amino acids: CASSHRTGNTGELFF.

This clone was counted once. This sequence joins TRBV19 and TRBJ2-7; perhaps TRBD1 as D (5 bases). V lost 1 base, J lost 5 bases, and 12 bases lay in between. The CDR3 is 14 residues long. Germline loops: CDR1 LNHDA, CDR2 SQIVND (reference sequence). The CDR3 DNA follows: TGTGCCAGTAGTATAGGGGGCCAAAGGGACGAGCAGTACTTC. Protein product: CASSIGGQRDEQYF.

This chain connects TRBV30 to TRBJ2-2; TRBD2 might be the D (6 bases). The CDR3 has 14 residues. Germline CDR1 GTSNPN, CDR2 SVGIG (reference sequence). V gave up 5 bases and J gave up 5 bases, with 15 bases separating them. The CDR3 nucleotides read TGTGCCTGGGGCCCGGGAGAAGCTACCGGGGAGCTGTTTTTT. Amino acids: CAWGPGEATGELFF.

CDR3: CASSVVAGGGTGELFF. The DNA of the CDR3 is TGTGCCAGCAGCGTAGTAGCGGGAGGCGGTACCGGGGAGCTGTTTTTT. This chain joins TRBV9 and TRBJ2-2; 10 bases line up with TRBD2. Germline assignment: CDR1 SGDLS and CDR2 YYNGEE. CDR3 length: 16 amino acids. V was pared by 0 bases and J by 5 bases, with 4 bases of the junction left unmatched.

V and J are TRBV5-4 and TRBJ2-1; 12 bases match TRBD2. The germline CDR1 and CDR2 sequences are SGHNT and YYREEE (reference sequence). With 6 bases clipped from V and 6 bases from J, the junction kept 7 bases outside the gene matches. CDR3 length: 15 residues. CDR3 loop: CASTSTSGSGNEQFF. The CDR3 nucleotides read TGTGCCAGCACCTCGACTAGCGGGAGCGGCAATGAGCAGTTCTTC.

Only a few counts were recorded for this clone. The chain is built from TRBV5-6 and TRBJ1-2, with unresolved D. The germline gives CDR1 SGHDT, CDR2 YYEEEE. V was trimmed by 7 bases and J by 4 bases, leaving 17 bases between them. The CDR3 contains 14 residues. CDR3 in amino acids: CASGLSRELYGYTF. The CDR3 coding sequence is TGTGCCAGCGGATTATCGAGGGAGCTCTATGGCTACACCTTC.